Shown below are 9 T cell receptor beta chains from a single sample sequenced in a study of Ad26.COV2.S vaccination and SARS-CoV-2 variants. Sample treatment: over 15 received Ad26.COV2.S at low or high dose, single or two shots; about 5 received placebo; per-sample allocation not given. Sampling was performed 63 days after the first vaccine or placebo injection. Sequenced by immunoSEQ multiplex PCR; TCRdb stores in-frame clones only, minus some. The repertoire has about 390,000 clones, around 85% of them found once; the top ten carry more than 3%. This specimen consisted of peripheral blood, obtained in a trial of Ad26.COV2.S vaccine versus placebo. These receptors were collected from a person aged 18-65 years who received the Ad26.COV2.S COVID-19 vaccine or a placebo.

The V gene is TRBV5-6, the J gene TRBJ1-6, with 7 bases identical to TRBD1. This CDR3 spans 15 amino acids. CDR1 is SGHDT, CDR2 YYEEEE, per germline. V trimming: 0 bases; J trimming: 4 bases; junction bases outside the gene matches: 1. CDR3 sequence: CASSLGQGYNSPLHF. CDR3 sequence (DNA): TGTGCCAGCAGCTTGGGACAGGGTTATAATTCACCCCTCCACTTT.

The rearrangement links TRBV6-5 to TRBJ1-2; the D gene is possibly TRBD1 (5 bases). CDR3 length: 14 amino acids. Deletions cut 2 bases from V and 5 bases from J, with 12 bases between. Germline V gene data show CDR1 as MNHEY and CDR2 as SVGAGI. The DNA for the CDR3 is TGTGCCAGCAGTTACCTGGCGGGGGGGTATGGCTACACCTTC. As protein: CASSYLAGGYGYTF.

The V gene is TRBV18, the J gene TRBJ2-7, with 8 positions matching TRBD1. The J segment lost 2 bases and the V segment lost 4 bases, leaving 10 bases of the junction unmatched. The CDR3 is 16 residues long. The germline V gene has CDR1 KGHSH and CDR2 LQKENI. CDR3 sequence reads: CASSQGVGQGAYEQYF. The DNA of the CDR3 is TGTGCCAGCTCACAGGGAGTAGGACAGGGAGCCTACGAGCAGTACTTC.

The gene calls are TRBV18 and TRBJ2-5, with D maybe TRBD1 (6 bases). Germline V gives CDR1 KGHSH, CDR2 LQKENI. The CDR3 is 14 amino acids. The V gene lost 4 bases and the J gene lost 5 bases, with 14 bases spanning the gap. This chain's CDR3 is CASSQQGVFETQYF. CDR3 sequence (DNA): TGTGCCAGCTCACAACAGGGAGTCTTTGAGACCCAGTACTTC.

V gene TRBV21-1 combines with J gene TRBJ2-3; the table's D call, TRBD2, has no DNA check behind it. TRBV21-1 represents a pseudogene. The length of the CDR3 is 13 residues. The CDR3: CASSKLNTDTQYF. The CDR3 DNA sequence: TGTGCCAGCTCAAAGCTGAACACAGATACGCAGTATTTT.

This clone was seen at least ten times. The chain employs TRBV19 and TRBJ2-7; tentative D call: TRBD1 (6 bases). The germline V gene encodes CDR1 LNHDA and CDR2 SQIVND (reference sequence). Trimming removed 5 bases from V and 6 bases from J, with 8 bases in between. CDR3 length: 11 residues. CDR3 sequence (DNA): TGTGCCAGTAGTCTACAGGGCGAGCAGTACTTC. Amino acids: CASSLQGEQYF. Looking up the rest from reference TRBV19 and TRBJ2-7 gives the full variable domain: DGGITQSPKYLFRKEGQNVTLSCEQNLNHDAMYWYRQDPGQGLRLIYYSQIVNDFQKGDIAEGYSVSREKKESFPLTVTSAQKNPTAFYLCASSLQGEQYFGPGTRLTVT.

The chain combines TRBV13 with TRBJ1-6; D not certain. This CDR3 contains 16 residues. Germline V gene sequence: CDR1 PRHDT, CDR2 FYEKMQ (reference sequence). V lost 4 bases and J 0 bases, leaving 10 bases between the germline ends. CDR3 loop: CASSSWSSSYNSPLHF. In DNA, the CDR3 is TGTGCCAGCAGCTCCTGGTCGAGCTCCTATAATTCACCCCTCCACTTT.

V and J are TRBV19 and TRBJ2-1, with TRBD2 matching 16 bases. CDR1 and CDR2 (germline): LNHDA, SQIVND (reference sequence). CDR3 length equals 14 residues. Trimming at V came to 5 bases and at J to 16 bases, leaving 8 bases not matched to a gene. CDR3 residues: CASSPGTSGGARFF. The CDR3 DNA reads as TGTGCCAGTAGTCCCGGGACTAGCGGGGGGGCCCGATTCTTC.

The chain uses TRBV7-8 and TRBJ1-1, with 7 bases fitting TRBD1. Per the germline V gene, CDR1 is SGHVS and CDR2 is FQNEAQ. This CDR3 is built from 16 residues. V dropped 5 bases and J dropped 4; count of bases not matched to a gene: 13. As DNA, the CDR3 is TGTGCCAGCAGCCCCCGGGAAGGGGGCGGAATCACTGAAGCTTTCTTT. Translation: CASSPREGGGITEAFF. Using reference TRBV7-8 and TRBJ1-1 for the parts outside the CDR3, the full variable domain is GAGVSQSPRYKVAKRGQDVALRCDPISGHVSLFWYQQALGQGPEFLTYFQNEAQLDKSGLPSDRFFAERPEGSVSTLKIQRTQQEDSAVYLCASSPREGGGITEAFFGQGTRLTVV.